Included here is one T cell receptor (beta chain) sequence, with context. This clonotype was seen ten or more times. No antigen is known for it. No qualities accompany the bases; no much larger clone lies one base away. This specimen belongs to a study of response to subunit inactivated influenza vaccine (dated by TCRdb to the late 2010s). Context from the whole study: To follow how T cells responded to a trivalent subunit inactivated influenza vaccine, the researchers relied on deep quantitative profiling of the T cell receptor repertoire. What the research found in general, with its limitations: It was suggested by the authors that each seasonal influenza vaccination may recruit only a limited number of new T cells.

The germline ends are 9 bases apart after V is trimmed by 3 bases and J by 1 base. The cysteine opens and the phenylalanine closes a CDR3 of 13 amino acids. CDR3 DNA is the only sequence kept; it has 39 bases, read in frame from the first base. From the germline V gene, CDR1 is SQVTM and CDR2 is ANQGSEA. The library was made by RT-PCR. The reads were generated on an Illumina HiSeq 2500. Through fastp at Q25 and MiXCR, TCRdb rebuilt clones from the public reads, retaining in-frame beta chains. Identical CDR3 protein sequences are pooled into one entry, listed with their most common genes and DNA. The sample data list some 640,000 distinct CDR3 sequences, and about 15% of these were observed just once. Together, the top ten hold 6% to 8% of the sample.

The TCR sequence derives from a man over 45 who received an inactivated influenza vaccine. Donor details come from another sample of the same person, matched by shared clones. The specimen was PBMCs from blood, collected roughly 15 days before vaccination. The chain couples TRBV29-1 to TRBJ2-5; TRBD1 is a weak D gene call, 7 bases matching. The DNA sequence is given as TGCAGCGTTGAGCGGGACAGCCAAGAGACCCAGTACTTC. Translated, it reads CSVERDSQETQYF. Extended through the reference TRBV29-1 and TRBJ2-5 proteins, this CDR3 yields the full variable domain: SAVISQKPSRDICQRGTSLTIQCQVDSQVTMMFWYRQQPGQSLTLIATANQGSEATYESGFVIDKFPISRPNLTFSTLTVSNMSPEDSSIYLCSVERDSQETQYFGPGTRLLVL.